This paragraph reports one TCR beta chain. Antigen specificity is unknown. CDR1 and CDR2 (germline): SGHTA, FQGNSA. Trimming took 4 bases from V and 0 from J, leaving 10 bases between them. The CDR3 has 15 residues. Amplification targeted TCR beta CDR3 regions from RNA transcripts. Primed by the HTBI set, a first-round RT-PCR was run on the TCR CDR3. TCRdb analysed the multiplex PCR reads with MiXCR anew, one entry per CDR3 protein. The sample lists more than 350,000 distinct CDR3 sequences; about 15% were seen once. The data were obtained in a study of T cells in Graves' hyperthyroidism and ophthalmopathy. Study-level background: Once the initial diagnosis was made, peripheral blood was obtained before any treatment.

Study-level results: Ophthalmopathy onset followed model prediction by a median approximately 7 months.

Those patients with uncontrolled infection, other autoimmune disease, pregnancy or lactation were excluded. The TCR sequence derives from a woman aged 25 to 39 with Graves' hyperthyroidism. V gene TRBV7-2 combines with J gene TRBJ1-3; the D gene is possibly TRBD1 (5 bases). The sequencing input was blood. CDR3 in amino acids: CASSSQGSSGNTIYF. As DNA, the CDR3 is TGTGCCAGCAGCTCGCAGGGTAGCTCTGGAAACACCATATATTTT.